The clone carrying this TCR beta chain was seen at least ten times. The data are from a study of identical twins. Healthy Caucasian donors formed the entire cohort. TCRdb passed the 5' RACE reads through MiXCR, listing each CDR3 protein once. The sample holds nearly 650,000 distinct CDR3 sequences, roughly 7.2% seen once. The CDR3 spans 14 residues. Germline V lookup: CDR1 SGHTA, CDR2 FQGNSA. V was clipped by 5 bases and J by 6 bases; unmatched bases: 2. In addition, the sample was reused for a study of yellow fever vaccine responses in identical twins.

The clonotype comes from a woman aged 18-35 years in good health. The chain has TRBV7-2 and TRBJ2-2, with 11 bases aligning to TRBD2. The sequenced sample was PBMCs. The CDR3 is CASSKGLAAGELFF. Here the CDR3 DNA reads TGTGCCAGCAGCAAGGGACTAGCGGCCGGGGAGCTGTTTTTT.